This T cell receptor beta chain derives from a study of CD8 T cells in Susac syndrome (dated by TCRdb to between 2018 and 2021). Regarding the research as a whole: Whether CD8+ T cell activation and differentiation in Susac syndrome was antigen driven was tested using repertoire sequencing.

CDR1 ENHRY and CDR2 SYGVKD are derived from the germline V gene. The CDR3 runs 15 amino acids, cysteine and phenylalanine included. This entry keeps only the CDR3 DNA: 45 bases, framed from base 1. Trimming accounts for 2 bases at V and 2 bases at J, while the number of junction bases matched to no gene is 2. Here is what the overall study found, with its caveats: The TCR sequencing and HLA analysis was acknowledged to have included a relatively small number of individuals.

High-throughput TCR beta sequencing profiled peripheral blood CD8+ and CD4+ T cells from healthy donors, Susac syndrome patients and multiple sclerosis patients. Healthy donors were age- and sex-matched controls. CD8+ TEMRA cells were enriched by FACS, while bulk CD8+ and CD4+ T cells were purified by magnetic negative isolation. Blood was collected in EDTA tubes and processed within 24 hours, with PBMCs isolated through density gradient centrifugation. PBMCs intended for TCR sequencing were cryopreserved in liquid nitrogen and thawed later in a water bath at 37 degrees C. Purity of sorted or isolated CD4+, CD8+ and CD8+ TEMRA cells was at least 90%. RNA was extracted using the RNeasy kit, and roughly 0.5 to 1 ug of the RNA was reverse transcribed with random hexamers. TCR beta CDR3 regions were amplified with the immunoSEQ multiplex PCR assay covering 54 Vbeta and 13 Jbeta segments. PCR amplification bias was corrected by using a synthetic template baseline for primer optimization and computational correction. Regarding the original processing steps: Only productive sequences were kept, with reads annotated to V, D and J genes according to IMGT and analyzed in immunoSEQ Analyzer. Clonality was computed as one minus Shannon entropy normalized by log2 of the number of productive unique sequences. For each patient and control, public and private clones were evaluated within the 100 most prevalent clones. Clones were defined as Susac-specific if absent from the healthy and MS cohorts, from roughly 1,100 published viral clones and from other ImmuneACCESS disease sequences. TCRdb trimmed the raw reads at Q25, called clones with MiXCR and kept productive beta chains. Each entry is one CDR3 protein sequence, shown with its most common DNA and genes. None of the V and J calls come from the authors' own analysis; TCRdb made them. For this sample the table gives some 120,000 distinct CDR3 sequences, of which 90% to 95% were detected only once. The top ten constitute just over 0.095% of the sample.

This clonotype was recorded only once. Its antigen is not yet known. No much larger clone exists at a distance of one base, and base qualities are not known. Single-read evidence is weak. Sequencing was done on a sample of CD4+ T cells from PBMCs. Recombination linked TRBV10-3 to TRBJ2-5, with 10 bases aligning to TRBD1. This receptor was obtained from a human donor in good health. The CDR3 is CAISEGTGDQETQYF. The bases read TGTGCCATCAGTGAGGGGACAGGGGATCAAGAGACCCAGTACTTC.